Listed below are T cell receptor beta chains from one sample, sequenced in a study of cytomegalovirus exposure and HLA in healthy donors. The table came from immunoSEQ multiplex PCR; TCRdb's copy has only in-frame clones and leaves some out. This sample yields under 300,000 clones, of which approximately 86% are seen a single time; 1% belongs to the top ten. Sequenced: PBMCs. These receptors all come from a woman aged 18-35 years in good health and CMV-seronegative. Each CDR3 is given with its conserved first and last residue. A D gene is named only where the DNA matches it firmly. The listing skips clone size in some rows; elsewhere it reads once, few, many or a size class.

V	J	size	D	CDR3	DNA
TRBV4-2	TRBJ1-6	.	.	CASSQDPAQGSISPLHF	TGTGCCAGCAGCCAAGATCCCGCGCAGGGTAGTATTTCACCCCTCCACTTT
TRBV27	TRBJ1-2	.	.	CASSYRQGGPYGYTF	TGTGCCAGCAGTTACCGTCAGGGAGGTCCTTATGGCTACACCTTC
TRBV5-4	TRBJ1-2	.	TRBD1	CASSLGTGLYGYTF	TGTGCCAGCAGCTTGGGGACAGGGCTCTATGGCTACACCTTC
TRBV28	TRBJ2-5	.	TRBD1	CASSSGQVGRETQYF	TGTGCCAGCAGTTCCGGACAGGTGGGGAGAGAGACCCAGTACTTC
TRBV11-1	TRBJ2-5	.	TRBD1	CASSPGQGGETQYF	TGTGCCAGCAGTCCAGGACAGGGGGGAGAGACCCAGTACTTC
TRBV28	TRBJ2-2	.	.	CASSLFGGDTGELFF	TGTGCCAGCAGTTTATTCGGGGGAGACACCGGGGAGCTGTTTTTT
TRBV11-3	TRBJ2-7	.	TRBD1	CASSLETGDSYEQYF	TGTGCCAGCAGCTTAGAGACAGGGGACTCCTACGAGCAGTACTTC
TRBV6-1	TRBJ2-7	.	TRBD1	CASSTTGGQNEQYF	TGTGCCAGCAGTACCACAGGGGGCCAAAACGAGCAGTACTTC
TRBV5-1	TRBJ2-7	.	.	CASSRGTATPYEQYF	TGCGCCAGCAGCCGCGGGACGGCGACGCCCTACGAGCAGTACTTC
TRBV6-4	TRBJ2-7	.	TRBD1	CASSRDRGSYEQYF	TGTGCCAGCAGCCGGGACAGGGGCTCCTACGAGCAGTACTTC
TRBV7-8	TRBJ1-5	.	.	CASSLVGKHGISNQPQHF	TGTGCCAGCAGCTTAGTGGGGAAACACGGGATTAGCAATCAGCCCCAGCATTTT
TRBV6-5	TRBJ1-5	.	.	CASSFRLADQPQHF	TGTGCCAGCAGTTTCAGGTTAGCGGATCAGCCCCAGCATTTT
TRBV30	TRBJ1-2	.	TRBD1	CAWRGAGQGPNYGYTF	TGTGCCTGGAGGGGGGCGGGACAGGGACCTAACTATGGCTACACCTTC
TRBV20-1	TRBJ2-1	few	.	CSADTYNEQFF	TGCAGTGCTGACACCTACAATGAGCAGTTCTTC
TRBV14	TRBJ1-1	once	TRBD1	CASSPGTGRMGEAFF	TGTGCCAGCAGCCCGGGGACAGGGAGAATGGGTGAAGCTTTCTTT
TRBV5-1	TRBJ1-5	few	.	CASSPGTNINQPQHF	TGCGCCAGCAGTCCCGGGACAAATATCAATCAGCCCCAGCATTTT
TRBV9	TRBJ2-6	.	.	CASSRQAGANVLTF	TGTGCCAGCAGCCGACAGGCTGGGGCCAACGTCCTGACTTTC
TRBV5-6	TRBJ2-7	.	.	CASSLASTYEQYF	TGTGCCAGCAGCTTAGCCTCCACCTACGAGCAGTACTTC
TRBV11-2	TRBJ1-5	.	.	CASSAQGGQGQPQHF	TGTGCCAGCAGCGCACAGGGAGGGCAAGGTCAGCCCCAGCATTTT
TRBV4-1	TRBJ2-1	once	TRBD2	CASSPLGLAGFNEQFF	TGCGCCAGCAGCCCCCTGGGGCTAGCGGGGTTCAATGAGCAGTTCTTC
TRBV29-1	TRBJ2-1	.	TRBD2	CSVEGPLLAGRYNEQFF	TGCAGCGTTGAGGGCCCTTTACTAGCGGGGCGCTACAATGAGCAGTTCTTC
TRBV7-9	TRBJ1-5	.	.	CASSLALAGAPMPQHF	TGTGCCAGCAGCTTAGCGTTAGCAGGGGCGCCAATGCCCCAGCATTTT
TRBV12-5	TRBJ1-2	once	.	CASGLAKTSNYGYTF	TGTGCTAGTGGTTTGGCCAAGACATCTAACTATGGCTACACCTTC
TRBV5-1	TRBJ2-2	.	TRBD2	CASSFTRGGDTGELFF	TGCGCCAGCAGCTTTACTCGGGGGGGCGACACCGGGGAGCTGTTTTTT
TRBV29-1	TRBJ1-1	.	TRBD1	CSVPRTGGIEAFF	TGCAGCGTTCCTAGGACAGGGGGGATAGAAGCTTTCTTT
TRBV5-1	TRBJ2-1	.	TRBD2	CASSLTSGGVYEQFF	TGCGCCAGCAGCTTGACTAGCGGGGGAGTTTATGAGCAGTTCTTC
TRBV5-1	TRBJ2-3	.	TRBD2	CASSFGFPSGIDTQYF	TGCGCCAGCAGCTTTGGATTTCCTAGCGGGATAGATACGCAGTATTTT
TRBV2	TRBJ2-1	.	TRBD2	CASRRGTNSYNEQFF	TGTGCCAGCAGACGAGGGACTAATTCCTACAATGAGCAGTTCTTC
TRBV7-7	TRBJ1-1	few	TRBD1	CASSYRGGTEAFF	TGTGCTAGCAGCTACAGGGGTGGCACTGAAGCTTTCTTT
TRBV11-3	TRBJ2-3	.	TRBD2	CASSSSGSTDTQYF	TGTGCCAGCAGCTCTAGCGGTAGCACAGATACGCAGTATTTT
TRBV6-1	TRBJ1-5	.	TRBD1	CASSEAEGAGQPQHF	TGTGCCAGCAGTGAAGCGGAGGGGGCGGGTCAGCCCCAGCATTTT
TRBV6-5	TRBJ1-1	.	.	CASSYPGLEAFF	TGTGCCAGCAGTTACCCTGGACTTGAAGCTTTCTTT
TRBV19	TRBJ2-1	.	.	CASSIAHSSYNEQFF	TGTGCCAGTAGTATCGCGCATAGCTCCTACAATGAGCAGTTCTTC
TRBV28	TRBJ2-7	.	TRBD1	CASQTGGSTYEQYF	TGTGCCAGCCAGACAGGGGGCTCCACCTACGAGCAGTACTTC
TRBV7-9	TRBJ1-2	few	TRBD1	CASSRTGQGDGYTF	TGTGCCAGCAGCCGGACAGGGCAGGGGGATGGCTACACCTTC
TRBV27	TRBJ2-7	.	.	CASSWSRRGYEQYF	TGTGCCAGCAGTTGGAGCAGGAGGGGCTACGAGCAGTACTTC
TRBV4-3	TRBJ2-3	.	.	CASSQEQIAGADTQYF	TGCGCCAGCAGCCAAGAGCAGATCGCAGGGGCAGATACGCAGTATTTT
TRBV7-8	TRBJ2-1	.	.	CASSLVRLTGRSYNEQFF	TGTGCCAGCAGCTTAGTTCGTCTGACGGGGAGGAGTTACAATGAGCAGTTCTTC
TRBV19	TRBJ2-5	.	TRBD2	CASSSSGRVLETQYF	TGTGCCAGTAGTTCTAGCGGGAGGGTTTTGGAGACCCAGTACTTC
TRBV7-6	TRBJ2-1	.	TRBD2	CASSLEAREDPYNEQFF	TGTGCCAGCAGCTTAGAAGCGCGGGAGGACCCCTACAATGAGCAGTTCTTC
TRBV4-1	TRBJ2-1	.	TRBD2	CASSLGGGDRIREQFF	TGCGCCAGCAGCCTCGGGGGGGGAGATCGGATAAGGGAGCAGTTCTTC
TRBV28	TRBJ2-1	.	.	CASTFSAHNEQFF	TGTGCCAGCACCTTTAGCGCACACAATGAGCAGTTCTTC